This T cell receptor (beta chain) was recorded in a study of read filtering for tumor transcriptome and immune sequencing. From 300 to 400 ng of RNA, a library with molecular barcoded alpha/delta and beta/gamma adaptors was made. TCRdb passed the reads through MiXCR, listing each CDR3 protein once. The sample holds 90,000 to 95,000 distinct CDR3 sequences, 20% to 25% seen once. This CDR3 has 17 residues. Germline V CDR1 and CDR2: DFQATT, SNEGSKA (reference sequence). V lost 6 bases to trimming and J lost 4 bases, with 25 bases between them. This clonotype has ten or more counts. Material: a population of CD138-negative cells sorted from bone marrow. V gene TRBV20-1 combines with J gene TRBJ2-1; D is tentatively TRBD1 or TRBD2 (5 bases each). The source of this sequence is a donor aged 40 or older with multiple myeloma. The DNA of the CDR3 is TGCAGTGCCAGTAGCAGATGGGGACGACTCGAATACAATGAGCAGTTCTTC. Its translation is CSASSRWGRLEYNEQFF.